These 32 T cell receptor beta chains were sequenced from one sample in a study of blood T cell repertoires in COVID-19. Measured with immunoSEQ multiplex PCR; TCRdb has only the in-frame clones, and not every one. The data show roughly 300,000 clones, roughly 88% seen once. Sequencing was carried out using peripheral blood. The receptors stem from a young man with active or convalescent COVID-19.

The DNA of the CDR3 is TGTGCCAGCAGCTTGGGGGCTTTGGACAGCCATAGCAATCAGCCCCAGCATTTT. This translates into CASSLGALDSHSNQPQHF. This chain joins TRBV5-5 and TRBJ1-5; tentatively, D is TRBD1 (6 bases). Germline V gene data show CDR1 as SGHKS and CDR2 as YYEKEE (reference sequence). Trimming removed 0 bases from V and 0 bases from J, with 16 bases in between. CDR3 length: 18 amino acids.

The CDR3 sequence: CAISTGNSNQPQHF. The CDR3 coding sequence is TGTGCCATCTCGACAGGGAATAGCAATCAGCCCCAGCATTTT. The chain has TRBV10-3 and TRBJ1-5; TRBD1 matches at 7 bases. Germline V CDR1 and CDR2: ENHRY, SYGVKD. After removal of 8 bases from V and 0 bases from J, the junction contained 4 bases not matched to a gene. The CDR3 is made up of 14 amino acids.

The chain is built from TRBV16 and TRBJ1-5; D not resolved. This CDR3 spans 15 amino acids. V lost 0 bases, J lost 4 bases, and 10 bases lay in between. CDR1 and CDR2 (germline): KGHSY, FQNENV. Here the CDR3 DNA reads TGTGCCAGCAGCCAATCAACAGAACCTAATCAGCCCCAGCATTTT. It encodes CASSQSTEPNQPQHF.

The chain's CDR3 is CASSQQGISYEQYF. CDR3 in DNA: TGTGCCAGCAGCCAACAGGGGATCTCCTACGAGCAGTACTTC. The genes are TRBV3-1 (or the pseudogene TRBV3-2) and TRBJ2-7; tentatively, D is TRBD1 (6 bases). Trimming took 2 bases from V and 0 from J, leaving 8 bases between them. Germline assignment: CDR1 LGHDT and CDR2 YNNKEL (reference sequence). CDR3 length equals 14 residues.

This chain joins TRBV19 and TRBJ2-6; D gene ambiguous. Germline CDR1 is LNHDA and CDR2 is SQIVND (reference sequence). The CDR3 runs 14 residues. V was cut by 5 bases and J by 1 base, with 6 bases left in between. The chain's CDR3 is CASSSGSGANVLTF. The CDR3 DNA reads TGTGCCAGTAGTTCCGGGTCTGGGGCCAACGTCCTGACTTTC.

The J gene is TRBJ2-1, the V gene TRBV5-8, with TRBD1 identical over 8 bases. CDR1 is SGHTS, CDR2 YDEGEE, per germline. The CDR3 extends over 12 amino acids. The junction had 6 bases not matched to a gene; V was cut back by 4 bases and J by 12 bases. CDR3 sequence: CASSKGQGGQFF. The CDR3 DNA follows: TGTGCCAGCAGCAAAGGACAGGGAGGGCAGTTCTTC.

The V gene is TRBV7-6, the J gene TRBJ1-2; the match to TRBD1 covers 10 bases. Germline CDR1 is SGHVS and CDR2 is FNYEAQ. The CDR3 extends over 16 amino acids. V lost 0 bases and J lost 5; bases outside the gene matches: 6. The CDR3 loop is CASSLAGGQGNYGYTF. The CDR3 DNA reads TGTGCCAGCAGCTTAGCGGGGGGACAGGGGAATTATGGCTACACCTTC.

The J gene is TRBJ1-5, the V gene TRBV27; 12 bases fit TRBD1. Germline V gene data show CDR1 as MNHEY and CDR2 as SMNVEV (reference sequence). The J segment lost 6 bases and the V segment lost 8 bases, leaving 11 bases of the junction unmatched. The CDR3 sequence is 16 residues long. The CDR3 reads CASSMAGQGAGQPQHF. The CDR3 DNA sequence: TGTGCCAGCTCAATGGCGGGACAGGGGGCGGGTCAGCCCCAGCATTTT.

CDR3 loop: CASSLRTGTEQYF. CDR3 DNA: TGTGCCAGCAGTTTAAGGACAGGGACCGAGCAGTACTTC. The chain links TRBV27 to TRBJ2-7; 8 positions agree with TRBD1. The CDR3 sequence is 13 residues long. V was clipped by 2 bases and J by 6 bases; unmatched bases: 3. CDR1 and CDR2 (germline): MNHEY, SMNVEV (reference sequence).

The rearrangement uses TRBV2 and TRBJ2-2; D perhaps matches TRBD2 (5 bases). The germline V gene has CDR1 SNHLY and CDR2 FYNNEI. Between the trimmed V and J ends, which lost 0 bases and 0 bases, there was a span of 11 bases. This CDR3 has 17 amino acids. Here the CDR3 reads CASSEALGSPNTGELFF. For the CDR3, the DNA is TGTGCCAGCAGTGAAGCACTAGGAAGTCCGAACACCGGGGAGCTGTTTTTT. The variable domain in full, completed from reference TRBV2 and TRBJ2-2, reads EPEVTQTPSHQVTQMGQEVILRCVPISNHLYFYWYRQILGQKVEFLVSFYNNEISEKSEIFDDQFSVERPDGSNFTLKIRSTKLEDSAMYFCASSEALGSPNTGELFFGEGSRLTVL.

The gene calls are TRBV2 and TRBJ1-2; D gene ambiguous. This CDR3 has 17 residues. The germline gives CDR1 SNHLY, CDR2 FYNNEI. V dropped 4 bases and J dropped 0 bases, with 18 bases sitting between them. The CDR3 sequence is CASSVGIGRAANYGYTF. The CDR3 coding sequence is TGTGCCAGCAGTGTTGGGATAGGGAGGGCAGCTAACTATGGCTACACCTTC.

This sequence joins TRBV12-3 or TRBV12-4 and TRBJ2-3, with D uncertain. The CDR3 extends over 12 amino acids. V lost 3 bases and J 6 bases, leaving 7 bases between the germline ends. CDR3 amino acids: CASSFFLDTQYF. CDR3 bases: TGTGCCAGCAGTTTTTTCTTGGATACGCAGTATTTT.

V gene TRBV4-1 combines with J gene TRBJ2-2, with TRBD1 identical over 11 bases. The V gene's germline CDR1 is MGHRA and CDR2 YSYEKL. The CDR3 covers 16 residues. Unmatched junction bases numbered 9, after V lost 5 bases and J lost 7 bases. The CDR3 protein is CASSGRTGGNFGELFF. The CDR3 DNA reads as TGCGCCAGCAGCGGAAGGACAGGGGGCAATTTCGGGGAGCTGTTTTTT.

V and J are TRBV18 and TRBJ1-5, with TRBD1 identical over 8 bases. V lost 3 bases, J lost 5 bases, and 0 bases stayed unmatched. This CDR3 has 13 residues. CDR1 and CDR2 from the germline V gene are KGHSH and LQKENI. CDR3 sequence: CASSPGQDQPQHF. CDR3 DNA sequence: TGTGCCAGCTCACCGGGACAGGATCAGCCCCAGCATTTT.

V is TRBV5-6 and J is TRBJ1-1, with unresolved D. The V end was cut by 8 bases, the J end by 0 bases, with 8 bases between. CDR1 is SGHDT and CDR2 is YYEEEE in the germline V gene. The CDR3 runs to 12 residues. The CDR3 here is CASEHMNTEAFF. CDR3 in DNA: TGTGCCAGTGAGCATATGAACACTGAAGCTTTCTTT.

The gene calls are TRBV7-6 and TRBJ2-3; tentative D call: TRBD1 (6 bases). This CDR3 spans 15 amino acids. V dropped 0 bases and J dropped 0 bases, with 7 bases sitting between them. Per germline, CDR1 SGHVS and CDR2 FNYEAQ. The CDR3 nucleotides read TGTGCCAGCAGCTTAGCGGGGGCCAGCACAGATACGCAGTATTTT. Its translation is CASSLAGASTDTQYF.

The rearrangement links TRBV5-1 to TRBJ1-1; possibly TRBD1 for D (5 bases). Trimming took 7 bases from V and 1 from J, leaving 14 bases between them. The germline gives CDR1 SGHRS, CDR2 YFSETQ. The length of the CDR3 is 14 residues. The CDR3 DNA sequence: TGCGCCAGCCGACAGCTACTGGCGAACACTGAAGCTTTCTTT. Protein product: CASRQLLANTEAFF.

J is TRBJ2-5 and V is TRBV21-1; the table gives TRBD1 as D, unverified against the DNA. TRBV21-1 is termed a pseudogene. The CDR3 extends over 17 amino acids. The CDR3 DNA follows: TGTGCCAGCAGCACCTGGAGAAGGACAGGGGGCGTCGAGACCCAGTACTTC. Translating gives CASSTWRRTGGVETQYF.

The rearrangement links TRBV7-9 to TRBJ2-7; 12 nucleotides align to TRBD2. Germline V gene data show CDR1 as SEHNR and CDR2 as FQNEAQ (reference sequence). This CDR3 has 17 residues. Germline trimming cut 3 bases from V and 0 bases from J; bases unmatched to any gene: 6. The CDR3 DNA is TGTGCCAGCAGCTTCGGACTAGCGGGGATTTCCTCCTACGAGCAGTACTTC. Translation: CASSFGLAGISSYEQYF.

The V call is TRBV7-3, the J call TRBJ2-7, with D possibly matching TRBD1 (6 bases). Germline CDR1 and CDR2: SGHTA and FQGTGA. The V and J ends lost 2 bases and 0 bases respectively, with 11 bases between them. This CDR3 is built from 15 residues. As DNA, the CDR3 is TGTGCCAGCAGCTTATCAGGGGCTCCCTCCTACGAGCAGTACTTC. It encodes CASSLSGAPSYEQYF.

The chain has TRBV19 and TRBJ1-6; 7 bases map to TRBD1. V lost 5 bases, J lost 7 bases, and 5 bases stayed unmatched. CDR1 LNHDA and CDR2 SQIVND come from the germline V gene (reference sequence). This CDR3 comprises 14 residues. The CDR3 DNA follows: TGTGCCAGTAGTTGGGCAGGGGGGAATTCACCCCTCCACTTT. Translating gives CASSWAGGNSPLHF.

The rearrangement uses TRBV7-2 and TRBJ1-2, with TRBD1 matching 7 bases. Germline-derived CDR1 and CDR2 are SGHTA and FQGNSA. The CDR3 consists of 14 residues. J lost 4 bases, V lost 5 bases, and 7 bases had no gene match. CDR3 region: CASSQGQRIYGYTF. CDR3 coding DNA: TGTGCCAGCAGCCAGGGACAGCGGATCTATGGCTACACCTTC.

The chain links TRBV30 to TRBJ1-2, with 8 bases aligning to TRBD1. Germline CDR1 and CDR2: GTSNPN and SVGIG (reference sequence). The CDR3 sequence is 11 residues long. J lost 10 bases, V lost 5 bases, and 6 bases had no gene match. CDR3 protein: CAWEDREDYTF. The CDR3 DNA reads as TGTGCCTGGGAGGACAGGGAAGACTACACCTTC.

The chain links TRBV13 to TRBJ2-7, with D perhaps TRBD1 (6 bases). Germline values: CDR1 PRHDT, CDR2 FYEKMQ (reference sequence). V was cut by 6 bases and J by 4 bases, with 13 bases left in between. This CDR3 is built from 13 residues. The CDR3 is CASRGQGRYEQYF. DNA of the CDR3: TGTGCCAGCAGGGGACAAGGAAGATACGAGCAGTACTTC.

The rearrangement uses TRBV12-3 or TRBV12-4 and TRBJ1-3; D unclear. The length of the CDR3 is 13 residues. V was clipped by 7 bases and J by 1 base, with 8 bases between them. As DNA, the CDR3 is TGTGCCAGCAATGAGAAATCTGGAAACACCATATATTTT. This codes for CASNEKSGNTIYF.

V usage is TRBV6-2 or TRBV6-3 and J usage is TRBJ1-2, with TRBD1 matching over 11 bases. The CDR3 has 15 amino acids. Germline V gene sequence: CDR1 MNHEY, CDR2 SVGEGT. Losses at the gene ends were 2 bases for V and 7 bases for J; bases not matched to a gene: 6. The DNA for the CDR3 is TGTGCCAGCAGTTACCCCCGGACAGGGGGCTTTGGCTACACCTTC. Translated, it gives CASSYPRTGGFGYTF.

The count of this clone is one. The CDR3 DNA sequence: TGCAGTGCCCTCTGGAACACTGAAGCTTTCTTT. This gives the protein CSALWNTEAFF. The rearrangement joins TRBV20-1 to TRBJ1-1, with D hard to call. Germline lookup yields CDR1 DFQATT and CDR2 SNEGSKA (reference sequence). This CDR3 is 11 amino acids long. V dropped 6 bases and J dropped 1 base, with 6 bases sitting between them.

A single count supports this clone. J is TRBJ2-5 and V is TRBV6-2 or TRBV6-3; the match to TRBD2 covers 7 bases. CDR3 length equals 15 residues. The V segment lost 0 bases and the J segment 2 bases; nucleotides outside the gene matches: 3. CDR1 and CDR2 (germline): MNHEY, SVGEGT. The CDR3 region has the DNA TGTGCCAGCAGTTACTCCGGGGGGTGGCAAGAGACCCAGTACTTC. This encodes CASSYSGGWQETQYF.

This clone was picked up a small number of times. In DNA, the CDR3 is TGTGCCAGCAGCCACCCTAGCGGGATGAACACCGGGGAGCTGTTTTTT. Translation: CASSHPSGMNTGELFF. The chain couples TRBV3-1 (or the pseudogene TRBV3-2) to TRBJ2-2; 9 nucleotides match TRBD2. This CDR3 is 16 amino acids long. Germline V gene data show CDR1 as LGHDT and CDR2 as YNNKEL (reference sequence). Losses at the gene ends were 3 bases for V and 1 base for J; bases not matched to a gene: 3.

The chain carries TRBV29-1 and TRBJ2-1; 9 bases align to TRBD2. V trimming: 1 base; J trimming: 7 bases; junction bases outside the gene matches: 11. CDR1 is SQVTM and CDR2 is ANQGSEA in the germline V gene. CDR3 length: 16 residues. The CDR3 spells CSVEGVVSGGGNEQFF. CDR3 bases: TGCAGCGTTGAAGGGGTGGTTAGCGGGGGTGGTAATGAGCAGTTCTTC.

This clone showed up just a few times. This chain links TRBV18 with TRBJ1-4; maybe TRBD1 (6 bases). Germline lookup yields CDR1 KGHSH and CDR2 LQKENI. This CDR3 contains 14 residues. The V gene lost 2 bases and the J gene lost 8 bases, with 12 bases spanning the gap. The CDR3 DNA is TGTGCCAGCTCACCAATTACAGGGCGCGAAAAACTGTTTTTT. Translating gives CASSPITGREKLFF. The complete variable domain, with remaining parts taken from reference TRBV18 and TRBJ1-4, reads NAGVMQNPRHLVRRRGQEARLRCSPMKGHSHVYWYRQLPEEGLKFMVYLQKENIIDESGMPKERFSAEFPKEGPSILRIQQVVRGDSAAYFCASSPITGREKLFFGSGTQLSVL.

The CDR3 DNA is TGTGCCAGCAGCTGGGGGGACGGCCTACTCCTCGGAGTTGAAGCTTTCTTT. Protein product: CASSWGDGLLLGVEAFF. The rearrangement joins TRBV5-5 to TRBJ1-1, with D possibly matching TRBD1 (5 bases). CDR1 and CDR2 from the germline V gene are SGHKS and YYEKEE (reference sequence). Trimming shortened V by 3 bases and J by 7 bases, and 25 bases separated the two germline ends. This CDR3 has 17 residues.